The TCR beta chain described here comes from a study of regulatory T cells in long-lasting Graves disease. Arm-PCR of CDR3 regions and iRepertoire HTBI primers were the basis on which TCR beta libraries were built. From the multiplex PCR reads, TCRdb called clonotypes with MiXCR, one entry per CDR3 protein. Of a few hundred thousand distinct CDR3 sequences in the sample, approximately 16% were seen once. Time point indicated: newly diagnosed GD, antithyroid drugs for less than 3 months. PBMC RNA served as the TCR library source. The authors drew approximately 9 milliliters of peripheral blood into EDTA tubes. This clonotype was seen ten or more times. This CDR3 contains 14 residues. Trimming took off 5 bases at V and 5 bases at J, with 14 bases between the two ends. Germline loops: CDR1 LNHNV, CDR2 YYDKDF (reference sequence). These data also formed part of another study, on T cells in Graves' hyperthyroidism and ophthalmopathy. This second study says: Calling Graves' hyperthyroidism stable meant ophthalmopathy did not progress within 18 months. The HTBI primer set was used in a first-round RT-PCR of the TCR CDR3.

This receptor was obtained from a woman aged 18-29 years with Graves disease. The material was peripheral blood mononuclear cells (PBMCs), obtained at new diagnosis, from a patient treated with antithyroid drugs. The J gene is TRBJ2-3, the V gene TRBV15, with TRBD1 as a possible D gene (5 bases). CDR3 DNA: TGTGCCACCAGCGCAGGGCTATCCCTAGATACGCAGTATTTT. This translates into CATSAGLSLDTQYF.